Listed below are T cell receptor beta chains from one sample, sequenced in a study of cytomegalovirus exposure and HLA in healthy donors. TCRdb's table, derived via immunoSEQ multiplex PCR, lists solely in-frame clones and lacks some. The sample has approximately 120,000 clones; around nine tenths are singletons. The specimen sequenced was PBMCs. Receptors were obtained from a woman under 30 in good health and CMV-seronegative. The CDR3 runs from the conserved cysteine through the conserved F or W. A D gene is named only where the DNA matches it firmly. The size field is filled for only some rows; it gives once, few, many or a size class.

size	D	V	J	DNA	CDR3
NA	NA	TRBV7-2	TRBJ2-5	TGTGCCAGCAGCAATCAACGGGGATTTAGGGAGACCCAGTACTTC	CASSNQRGFRETQYF
NA	TRBD1	TRBV10-2	TRBJ1-4	TGCGCCAGCAGTGGAGGGGGCCCTAATGAAAAACTGTTTTTT	CASSGGGPNEKLFF
once	NA	TRBV27	TRBJ2-7	TGTGCCAGCATGGAAGCTTCGACAGGCAGCTCCTACGAGCAGTACTTC	CASMEASTGSSYEQYF
NA	NA	TRBV28	TRBJ2-1	TGTGCCAGCAGTTTCTTGAGCTCCTACAATGAGCAGTTCTTC	CASSFLSSYNEQFF
NA	TRBD2	TRBV11-3	TRBJ2-3	TGTGCCAGCAGCTCGGGGACTATAATCACAGATACGCAGTATTTT	CASSSGTIITDTQYF
NA	NA	TRBV14	TRBJ2-5	TGTGCCAGCAGCCGTCACGGGGACTGGTGGAGGGAGGAAGAGACCCAGTACTTC	CASSRHGDWWREEETQYF
NA	TRBD2	TRBV9	TRBJ2-3	TGTGCCAGCAGCGCCCGACTAGCGGCAAACACAGATACGCAGTATTTT	CASSARLAANTDTQYF
NA	TRBD1	TRBV11-1	TRBJ2-7	TGTGCCAGCAGTCGGACAGGGAGCTCCTACGAGCAGTACTTC	CASSRTGSSYEQYF
NA	NA	TRBV27	TRBJ2-7	TGTGCCAGCAGTTTGGGGGGACTGGCGGACTACGAGCAGTACTTC	CASSLGGLADYEQYF
NA	NA	TRBV29-1	TRBJ2-7	TGCAGCGTTCGCCGGGACTCCGACGAGCAGTACTTC	CSVRRDSDEQYF
NA	NA	TRBV7-6	TRBJ1-3	TGTGCCAGCAGCTTCCATAACACCATATATTTT	CASSFHNTIYF
NA	NA	TRBV18	TRBJ2-7	TGTGCCAGCTCACCATTGCCCGGGGTTGGGGACGAGCAGTACTTC	CASSPLPGVGDEQYF
NA	NA	TRBV13	TRBJ1-6	TGTGCCAGCAGCTCCCGAGGGGACATCTCACCCCTCCACTTT	CASSSRGDISPLHF
NA	TRBD2	TRBV28	TRBJ2-3	TGTGCCAGCTCCACAGGACTAGCGGGAGTGCTAGATACGCAGTATTTT	CASSTGLAGVLDTQYF
NA	NA	TRBV2	TRBJ2-1	TGTGCCAGCAGTGACGGGCGGGGTTGGTCCTACAATGAGCAGTTCTTC	CASSDGRGWSYNEQFF
NA	NA	TRBV28	TRBJ1-2	TGTGCCAGCAGTTTGCCCGGGGTCTATGGCTACACCTTC	CASSLPGVYGYTF
NA	TRBD2	TRBV25-1	TRBJ2-1	TGTGCCAGCAGTGAGGGACTAGCGGGGGGATATGAGCAGTTCTTC	CASSEGLAGGYEQFF
NA	TRBD1	TRBV6-5	TRBJ2-7	TGTGCCAGCAGTTATAGCGAGGGGGCTTATACCTACGAGCAGTACTTC	CASSYSEGAYTYEQYF
NA	NA	TRBV6-5	TRBJ1-2	TGTGCCAGCAGTTCTACTGAGGGCACCGGCTACACCTTC	CASSSTEGTGYTF
once	NA	TRBV9	TRBJ1-2	TGTGCCAGCAGCATACCGGGTAGATATGGCTACACCTTC	CASSIPGRYGYTF
NA	NA	TRBV7-9	TRBJ2-5	TGTGCCAGCAGCTATAGCCCCGAAGAGACCCAGTACTTC	CASSYSPEETQYF
NA	NA	TRBV15	TRBJ1-1	TGTGCCACCAGCAGAGATGAGGCGGGTGAAGCTTTCTTT	CATSRDEAGEAFF
NA	TRBD2	TRBV6-5	TRBJ2-5	TGTGCCAGCAGTTATCAGGCGGGGGGGCGGCAAGAGACCCAGTACTTC	CASSYQAGGRQETQYF
NA	NA	TRBV28	TRBJ1-4	TGTGCCAGCAGTCGGGCAACTAATGAAAAACTGTTTTTT	CASSRATNEKLFF
NA	TRBD2	TRBV6-1	TRBJ2-3	TGTGCCAGCAGTGTATCTAGCGGGAGGGGATTTGATACGCAGTATTTT	CASSVSSGRGFDTQYF
NA	TRBD2	TRBV7-2	TRBJ2-7	TGTGCCAGCAGCGGTACTAGCGGCCCCTACGAGCAGTACTTC	CASSGTSGPYEQYF
NA	TRBD2	TRBV28	TRBJ2-5	TGTGCCAGCAGTTTAGGGGGGGGGAAGACCCAGTACTTC	CASSLGGGKTQYF
NA	NA	TRBV4-1	TRBJ1-2	TGCGCCAGCAGCCAAGAAGCCCGGGCTAACTATGGCTACACCTTC	CASSQEARANYGYTF
NA	TRBD1	TRBV28	TRBJ2-7	TGTGCCACTGGGGTTGGACAGGGGCTTCACGAGCAGTACTTC	CATGVGQGLHEQYF
NA	NA	TRBV5-5	TRBJ2-1	TGTGCCAGCAGCTTGGCTGCTAGCTACAATGAGCAGTTCTTC	CASSLAASYNEQFF
once	NA	TRBV19	TRBJ1-1	TGTGCCAGTAGTGAAATTGGGGGCGCAGGCACTGAAGCTTTCTTT	CASSEIGGAGTEAFF
NA	NA	TRBV28	TRBJ1-2	TGTGCCAGCCAATCGGGGACATTCACCGCTGGCTACACCTTC	CASQSGTFTAGYTF
NA	NA	TRBV21-1	TRBJ2-1	TGTGCCAGCAGCCACAAAAGGCAGGGGGCTTCAAACAATGAGCAGTTCTTC	CASSHKRQGASNNEQFF
NA	TRBD1	TRBV5-6	TRBJ2-7	TGTGCCAGCAGCTTTGGGACAGGGGATGGCGAGCAGTACTTC	CASSFGTGDGEQYF
NA	TRBD2	TRBV11-3	TRBJ2-7	TGTGCCAGCAGCTTAGGGGAGGGATCCTACGAGCAGTACTTC	CASSLGEGSYEQYF
NA	NA	TRBV23-1	TRBJ1-6	TGCGCCAGCAGTCTTCGCTTTGACATAGGCTCCTATAATTCACCCCTCCACTTT	CASSLRFDIGSYNSPLHF
few	TRBD1	TRBV10-3	TRBJ1-1	TGTGCCATCAGAAGGACAGGGATAACAGCCTTGAACACTGAAGCTTTCTTT	CAIRRTGITALNTEAFF
NA	NA	TRBV2	TRBJ2-3	TGTGCCAGCAGTGTGGGGCAGGGCGCAGATACGCAGTATTTT	CASSVGQGADTQYF
NA	NA	TRBV7-9	TRBJ1-1	TGTGCCAGCAGCCACCAAGGGGAGGCCACTGAAGCTTTCTTT	CASSHQGEATEAFF
once	TRBD2	TRBV2	TRBJ2-3	TGTGCCAGCATCGGGACTAGCTACACAGATACGCAGTATTTT	CASIGTSYTDTQYF
NA	TRBD1	TRBV5-4	TRBJ2-2	TGTGCCAGCAGCTTTGGCGGGACAGGTAACACCGGGGAGCTGTTTTTT	CASSFGGTGNTGELFF
NA	NA	TRBV25-1	TRBJ2-7	TGTGCCAGCAGGCCCGGGACATCTTACGAGCAGTACTTC	CASRPGTSYEQYF
NA	NA	TRBV9	TRBJ2-5	TGTGCCAGCAGCGTAGGCGGGAAAGAGACCCAGTACTTC	CASSVGGKETQYF
NA	TRBD2	TRBV28	TRBJ2-7	TGTGCCACACGAGGGATAGGGGGGGGGACTAGGGAGCAGTACTTC	CATRGIGGGTREQYF
NA	NA	TRBV29-1	TRBJ1-1	TGCAGCGTTGAAGATTGGGGGGAGTACGGGTACACTGAAGCTTTCTTT	CSVEDWGEYGYTEAFF
NA	NA	TRBV18	TRBJ2-7	TGTGCCAGCTCACCAGGGCCCGAGGGCGCGGAGCAGTACTTC	CASSPGPEGAEQYF
NA	NA	TRBV27	TRBJ1-5	TGTGCCAGCAGTTTCGGCCAGGGTGGCAATCAGCCCCAGCATTTT	CASSFGQGGNQPQHF
NA	TRBD1	TRBV6-1	TRBJ2-2	TGTGCCAGCAGGCTTGGACAGGGGGTTGGCGGGGAGCTGTTTTTT	CASRLGQGVGGELFF
NA	TRBD1	TRBV4-3	TRBJ1-1	TGCGCCAGCAGCCGAGACCGGACAGGGGCGAACACTGAAGCTTTCTTT	CASSRDRTGANTEAFF